This TCR beta chain was observed in a study of cytomegalovirus exposure and HLA in healthy donors. With 60 Vbeta and 13 Jbeta primers, the PCR was carried out. Original processing methods: Later, an analysis found 65 million to 85 million unique TCR beta chains, and some 10 million of these were shared. Some clones are missing from TCRdb's copy, which holds only in-frame ones; the method was immunoSEQ multiplex PCR. D and trimming come from the DNA, and the V and J calls and clone size come from that table. The sample carries under 200,000 clones, over 75% recorded once. These donors, healthy bone marrow donors, were studied. From germline, CDR1 is SNHLY and CDR2 FYNNEI. V was cut by 8 bases and J by 2 bases, with 12 bases left in between. The CDR3 consists of 13 residues. This clone was recorded once.

Sequencing used PBMCs. The V call is TRBV2, the J call TRBJ1-1, with a possible D match to TRBD1 (5 bases). This receptor was obtained from a man aged 45 to 65 in good health and CMV-seropositive. CDR3 sequence reads: CASFQGINTEAFF. DNA for the CDR3: TGTGCCAGCTTCCAGGGAATCAACACTGAAGCTTTCTTT.